These 27 T cell receptor beta chains share one sample of origin, sequenced in a study of blood T cells in healthy people across ages. PCR was performed a second time for about 7 to 12 cycles using a sample-barcoded 5' primer and a J-beta primer mix. From the 5' RACE reads, TCRdb called clonotypes with MiXCR, one entry per CDR3 protein. The profile covers around 800,000 distinct CDR3 sequences, with roughly 26% appearing a single time and about 3% taken by the ten largest. The data also belong to a second study, concerning T cells of mothers and their children.

The sequencing input was blood. These receptors were collected from a boy aged 10-17 years in good health.

The sample holds a few counts of this clonotype. The chain is built from TRBV4-1 and TRBJ2-1, with D possibly being TRBD2 (6 bases). The end of the DNA is better explained by TRBJ2-5, so the J call may be wrong. The CDR3 covers 16 residues. The germline V gene encodes CDR1 MGHRA and CDR2 YSYEKL. The CDR3 DNA sequence: TGCGCCAGCAGCCAAGATCCGATCGGCGGGAAAGAGACCCAGTACTTC. The encoded protein is CASSQDPIGGKETQYF.

This clonotype appeared many times. The chain recombines TRBV12-3 or TRBV12-4 with TRBJ2-7; 7 nucleotides agree with TRBD1. The CDR3 loop spans 13 amino acids. V shed 8 bases and J 2 bases; nucleotides not matched to a gene: 6. In DNA form, the CDR3 reads TGTGCCAGCTCACTGGGACAGCCCTACGAGCAGTACTTC. It translates to CASSLGQPYEQYF.

The chain links TRBV29-1 to TRBJ2-5; 10 bases map to TRBD1. The end of the DNA fits TRBJ2-1 better, so the J call may be wrong. The CDR3 covers 15 residues. CDR1 SQVTM and CDR2 ANQGSEA come from the germline V gene. The CDR3 DNA reads TGCAGCGCCGCCGGGACAGGGGAGTGGGTAGATGAGCAGTTCTTC. It specifies CSAAGTGEWVDEQFF.

The gene calls are TRBV9 and TRBJ1-2; 10 positions match TRBD1. Germline V gene data show CDR1 as SGDLS and CDR2 as YYNGEE. The V gene end was trimmed by 4 bases and the J gene end by 6 bases; junction bases not matched to a gene: 12. The CDR3 spans 16 residues. The chain's CDR3 is CASSLNRDRGPDGYTF. The CDR3, as DNA: TGTGCCAGCAGCCTGAACAGGGACAGGGGTCCGGATGGCTACACCTTC. Full variable domain (missing parts from reference TRBV9 and TRBJ1-2): DSGVTQTPKHLITATGQRVTLRCSPRSGDLSVYWYQQSLDQGLQFLIQYYNGEERAKGNILERFSAQQFPDLHSELNLSSLELGDSALYFCASSLNRDRGPDGYTFGSGTRLTVV.

This clonotype occurred a few times. The gene calls are TRBV28 and TRBJ2-3, with TRBD2 matching 7 bases. Trimming took 5 bases from V and 0 from J; bases not matched to a gene: 14. The CDR3 runs 18 residues. Germline CDR1 MDHEN, CDR2 SYDVKM. DNA for the CDR3: TGTGCCAGCAGTCGTGGTACCGGCGGGGGAGCTAGCACAGATACGCAGTATTTT. As protein: CASSRGTGGGASTDTQYF.

There are a few counts of this clonotype. The chain joins TRBV10-3 to TRBJ2-2; unclear D gene. This CDR3 comprises 14 residues. V was cut by 2 bases and J by 1 base, with 5 bases left in between. Germline-derived CDR1 and CDR2 are ENHRY and SYGVKD. CDR3 DNA sequence: TGTGCCATCAGTGAGATCAAGAACACCGGGGAGCTGTTTTTT. It encodes CAISEIKNTGELFF.

The rearrangement links TRBV7-2 to TRBJ2-5; 11 positions agree with TRBD2. The J call may be mistaken, given a closer DNA end match to TRBJ2-1. The CDR3 length is 14 residues. Germline CDR1 reads SGHTA; CDR2 reads FQGNSA. DNA for the CDR3: TGTGCCAGTTATAGCGGGGGGGCGGGGAATGAGCAGTTCTTC. It codes for CASYSGGAGNEQFF.

The chain carries TRBV20-1 and TRBJ2-1; D gene uncertain. The CDR3 spans 14 residues. The germline V and J ends were trimmed by 6 bases and 0 bases, with 12 bases remaining between them. CDR1 and CDR2 from the germline V gene are DFQATT and SNEGSKA (reference sequence). The CDR3 spells CSALGRPSYNEQFF. CDR3 DNA sequence: TGCAGTGCGCTCGGGCGTCCCTCCTACAATGAGCAGTTCTTC.

This clonotype has more than one count but fewer than ten. The chain combines TRBV24-1 with TRBJ2-5, with 7 bases lining up with TRBD1. Trimming cost V 3 bases and J 2 bases; bases outside gene matches: 2. The CDR3 sequence is 14 residues long. The V gene's germline CDR1 is KGHDR and CDR2 SFDVKD. As DNA, the CDR3 is TGTGCCACCAGTGATGGGACAGTTCAAGAGACCCAGTACTTC. Its protein product is CATSDGTVQETQYF.

This rearrangement joins TRBV20-1 to TRBJ1-1; maybe TRBD1 (5 bases). Germline V gives CDR1 DFQATT, CDR2 SNEGSKA (reference sequence). V was clipped by 5 bases and J by 6 bases, with 13 bases between them. The CDR3 runs to 12 residues. CDR3 DNA: TGCAGTGCTGATGGGGGGAGGGCTGAAGCTTTCTTT. The encoded protein is CSADGGRAEAFF.

J is TRBJ1-4 and V is TRBV29-1, with a possible D match to TRBD1 (5 bases). CDR3 length: 13 residues. V was cut by 4 bases and J by 5 bases, with 11 bases left in between. CDR1 and CDR2 (germline): SQVTM, ANQGSEA. As DNA, the CDR3 is TGCAGCGTTGGTCCCCGGGGGAATGAAAAACTGTTTTTT. This gives the protein CSVGPRGNEKLFF. Based on the CDR3 plus reference TRBV29-1 and TRBJ1-4, the full variable domain is SAVISQKPSRDICQRGTSLTIQCQVDSQVTMMFWYRQQPGQSLTLIATANQGSEATYESGFVIDKFPISRPNLTFSTLTVSNMSPEDSSIYLCSVGPRGNEKLFFGSGTQLSVL.

The chain couples TRBV6-1 to TRBJ1-6, with D hard to call. CDR1 MNHNS and CDR2 SASEGT come from the germline V gene. The CDR3 has 11 residues. V shed 6 bases and J shed 11 bases, with 8 bases lying between them. CDR3: CASRNTAPLHF. The DNA of the CDR3 is TGTGCCAGCAGGAACACAGCACCCCTCCACTTT.

The chain joins TRBV6-5 to TRBJ2-5, with D unclear. Germline loops: CDR1 MNHEY, CDR2 SVGAGI. Trimming shortened V by 8 bases and J by 3 bases, and 7 bases separated the two germline ends. The CDR3 extends over 11 amino acids. The CDR3 nucleotides read TGTGCCAGCGGAGTGGAAGAGACCCAGTACTTC. Protein product: CASGVEETQYF.

This chain connects TRBV9 to TRBJ2-2, with 8 bases that match TRBD2. The germline gives CDR1 SGDLS, CDR2 YYNGEE. This CDR3 spans 14 amino acids. V shed 4 bases and J 5 bases; nucleotides not matched to a gene: 4. The CDR3 sequence is CASSRRGGTGELFF. The CDR3, as DNA: TGTGCCAGCAGCAGACGGGGGGGGACCGGGGAGCTGTTTTTT.

In regard to this clonotype: Germline is not matched at one junction end, which may reflect a read error. V and J are TRBV6-1 and TRBJ2-4, with D perhaps matching TRBD2 (7 bases). Germline CDR1 MNHNS, CDR2 SASEGT. There are 17 residues in the CDR3. CDR3 amino acids: CASSESRPWGGKNIQHF. CDR3 in DNA: TGTGCCAGCAGTGAGAGTCGACCCTGGGGGGGCAAAAACATTCAGCACTTC.

V is TRBV10-3 and J is TRBJ1-5; a possible D gene is TRBD1 (6 bases). The CDR3 length is 15 residues. CDR1 is ENHRY and CDR2 is SYGVKD in the germline V gene. Between the trimmed V and J ends, which lost 3 bases and 1 base, there was a span of 10 bases. CDR3 sequence: CAISDRGGSNQPQHF. DNA for the CDR3: TGTGCCATCAGTGATAGGGGGGGAAGCAATCAGCCCCAGCATTTT.

This chain joins TRBV24-1 and TRBJ2-3, with a possible D match to TRBD1 (6 bases). Germline V CDR1 and CDR2: KGHDR, SFDVKD. The CDR3 loop spans 17 amino acids. Trimming cost V 1 base and J 0 bases, with 13 bases left between them. CDR3 coding DNA: TGTGCCACCAGTGATTTCGTCGGCAGGGGCAGCACAGATACGCAGTATTTT. Its protein is CATSDFVGRGSTDTQYF.

The V and J genes are TRBV20-1 and TRBJ2-7; 8 bases fit TRBD2. The CDR3 runs 13 residues. J lost 5 bases, V lost 3 bases, and 6 bases had no gene match. Per the germline V gene, CDR1 is DFQATT and CDR2 is SNEGSKA (reference sequence). CDR3 nucleotide sequence: TGCAGTGCTAGCCCGGGAGGGGGGAACGAGCAGTACTTC. The encoded protein is CSASPGGGNEQYF.

The rearrangement joins TRBV28 to TRBJ2-7, with D hard to call. With 5 bases removed from V and 3 bases from J, the gap between germline ends came to 14 bases. The CDR3 has 14 residues. Germline V gene lookup returns CDR1 MDHEN and CDR2 SYDVKM. CDR3 coding DNA: TGTGCCAGCAGTCTTAGTCCCCTTTACTACGAGCAGTACTTC. It translates to CASSLSPLYYEQYF.

This clonotype was counted a few times. The chain combines TRBV6-5 with TRBJ2-1; maybe TRBD1 (7 bases). The CDR3 consists of 15 residues. Germline CDR1 MNHEY, CDR2 SVGAGI. V lost 4 bases to trimming and J lost 4 bases, with 14 bases between them. CDR3: CASSLEGAIYNEQFF. In nucleotides, the CDR3 is TGTGCCAGCAGTTTGGAGGGGGCCATATACAATGAGCAGTTCTTC.

The gene calls are TRBV11-2 and TRBJ2-7; 10 nucleotides align to TRBD2. Germline V gene sequence: CDR1 SGHAT, CDR2 FQNNGV. V was clipped by 1 base and J by 6 bases; unmatched bases: 6. CDR3 length: 15 residues. The CDR3 reads CASSLAPSGGPEQYF. DNA of the CDR3: TGTGCCAGCAGCTTAGCCCCTAGCGGGGGACCCGAGCAGTACTTC.

The chain carries TRBV28 and TRBJ2-7, with TRBD1 identical over 9 bases. The DNA end is more similar to TRBJ2-5, so the J call may be wrong. The CDR3 is made up of 15 amino acids. CDR1 and CDR2 (germline): MDHEN, SYDVKM. Here the CDR3 reads CASSPNRGLVETQYF. CDR3 DNA: TGTGCCAGCAGTCCTAACAGGGGGCTGGTAGAGACCCAGTACTTC.

V gene TRBV27 combines with J gene TRBJ2-3, with D perhaps matching TRBD1 or TRBD2 (5 bases each). V was clipped by 7 bases and J by 5 bases, with 16 bases between them. The germline CDR1 and CDR2 sequences are MNHEY and SMNVEV (reference sequence). The CDR3 extends over 14 amino acids. CDR3 coding DNA: TGTGCCAGCACCGGGTGGGGGATTATAGATACGCAGTATTTT. Encoded protein: CASTGWGIIDTQYF.

The sample holds a few counts of this clonotype. As the CDR3 is not closed by the conserved phenylalanine or tryptophan, this likely results from a read error. Because the CDR3's place on the DNA is in doubt, the DNA is left out and the CDR3 is given as listed by TCRdb. This chain connects TRBV27 to TRBJ2-7; TRBD1, the D gene given by the table, was not confirmed from the DNA. Germline V gene data show CDR1 as MNHEY and CDR2 as SMNVEV (reference sequence). The CDR3 region is 8 residues in length, termini included. The CDR3 loop is CASSPGIL.

The chain uses TRBV7-6 and TRBJ2-2, with TRBD2 matching over 12 bases. Germline-derived CDR1 and CDR2 are SGHVS and FNYEAQ. CDR3 length equals 18 residues. The V gene end was trimmed by 9 bases and the J gene end by 3 bases; junction bases not matched to a gene: 14. CDR3 coding DNA: TGTGCCAGTCAAGGCGGGCTAGCGGGGGGGCCGTACACCGGGGAGCTGTTTTTT. As protein: CASQGGLAGGPYTGELFF.

As DNA, the CDR3 is TGTGCCAGCAGGGTTGGAGACTATGGCTACACCTTC. Protein product: CASRVGDYGYTF. The chain joins TRBV12-3 or TRBV12-4 to TRBJ1-2; unclear D gene. The V and J ends lost 6 bases and 3 bases respectively, with 8 bases between them. The CDR3 consists of 12 residues.

This chain links TRBV4-1 with TRBJ1-4; D gene ambiguous. Germline V gene lookup returns CDR1 MGHRA and CDR2 YSYEKL. The V and J ends lost 1 base and 5 bases respectively, with 11 bases between them. The length of the CDR3 is 15 residues. In nucleotides, the CDR3 is TGCGCCAGCAGCCAAGCGACCTGGCAGAATGAAAAACTGTTTTTT. Translated, it gives CASSQATWQNEKLFF.